This T cell receptor (beta chain) was documented in a study of cytomegalovirus exposure and HLA in healthy donors. General observations from the study: For cytomegalovirus status, the classifier reportedly gave diagnoses with high specificity and sensitivity. In a later analysis, HLA-associated TCR beta chains were more clonally expanded than equally common others. Some segments of the V type, notably TRBV6-2 and TRBV6-3, were excluded as indistinguishable.

In the case of this clone: Antigen specificity is unknown.

PCR used 60 Vbeta primers and 13 Jbeta primers. Only in-frame clones appear in the TCRdb table, and some are missing; sequencing was by immunoSEQ multiplex PCR. The table lists 150,000 to 170,000 clones, around 74% of them singletons. The germline gives CDR1 LNHDA, CDR2 SQIVND (reference sequence). V was pared by 10 bases and J by 5 bases, with 12 bases of the junction left unmatched. The CDR3 contains 14 residues. What was sequenced was PBMCs. The source of this sequence is a man between 18 and 35 years old in good health and CMV-seronegative. The chain couples TRBV19 to TRBJ2-3; 7 bases fit TRBD2. In nucleotides, the CDR3 is TGTGCCACCCGCTGGGGGGGTCCAGGAGATACGCAGTATTTT. This encodes CATRWGGPGDTQYF.